This TCR beta chain was captured in a study of chemoradiotherapy in HPV16-positive cancers. Sequencing was performed with immunoSEQ multiplex PCR; in TCRdb, only in-frame clones are kept and a portion is missing. Of about 13,000 clones listed, around 82% are singletons. The CDR3 is 15 residues long. CDR1 and CDR2 from the germline V gene are KGHSH and LQKENI. V lost 4 bases and J lost 3; bases outside the gene matches: 7. This clone is a singleton in its sample. Antigen: not known. Study-wide points: In HPV16-positive patients, HPV-responsive T-cell expansion tracked better recurrence-free survival.

This TCR derives from a human donor with HPV-associated anogenital cancer. The sample was blood, taken from a patient who underwent chemoradiotherapy. J is TRBJ2-3 and V is TRBV18; the match to TRBD1 covers 7 bases. CDR3 residues: CASSLSSRGTDTQYF. The CDR3 DNA reads as TGTGCCAGCTCACTCTCTTCCAGGGGGACAGATACGCAGTATTTT. The full variable domain, its missing parts supplied by reference TRBV18 and TRBJ2-3, is NAGVMQNPRHLVRRRGQEARLRCSPMKGHSHVYWYRQLPEEGLKFMVYLQKENIIDESGMPKERFSAEFPKEGPSILRIQQVVRGDSAAYFCASSLSSRGTDTQYFGPGTRLTVL.